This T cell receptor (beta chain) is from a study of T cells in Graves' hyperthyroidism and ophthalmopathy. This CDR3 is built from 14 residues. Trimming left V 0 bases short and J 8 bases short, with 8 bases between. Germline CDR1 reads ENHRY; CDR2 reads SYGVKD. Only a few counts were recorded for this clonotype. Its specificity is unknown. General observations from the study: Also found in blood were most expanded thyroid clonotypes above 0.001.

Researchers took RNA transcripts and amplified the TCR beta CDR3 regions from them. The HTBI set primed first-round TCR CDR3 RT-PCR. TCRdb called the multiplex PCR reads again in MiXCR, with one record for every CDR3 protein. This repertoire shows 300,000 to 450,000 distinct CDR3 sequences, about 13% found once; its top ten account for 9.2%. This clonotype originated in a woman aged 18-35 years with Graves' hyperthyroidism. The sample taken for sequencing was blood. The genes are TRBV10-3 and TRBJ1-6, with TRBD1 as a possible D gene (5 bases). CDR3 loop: CAISESSGDSPLHF. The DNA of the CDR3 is TGTGCCATCAGTGAGTCGTCGGGGGATTCACCCCTCCACTTT.